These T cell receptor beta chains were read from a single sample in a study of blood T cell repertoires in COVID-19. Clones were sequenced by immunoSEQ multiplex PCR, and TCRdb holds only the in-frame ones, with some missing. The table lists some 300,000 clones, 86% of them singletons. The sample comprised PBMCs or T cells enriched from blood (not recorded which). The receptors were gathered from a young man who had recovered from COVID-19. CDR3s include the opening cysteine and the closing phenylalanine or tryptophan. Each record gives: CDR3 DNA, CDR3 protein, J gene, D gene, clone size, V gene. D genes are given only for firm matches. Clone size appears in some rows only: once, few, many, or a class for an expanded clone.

CDR3 DNA: TGTGCCAGCAGCTTACTAGGACAGGGAACCTACGAGCAGTACTTC; CDR3 protein: CASSLLGQGTYEQYF; J gene: TRBJ2-7; D gene: TRBD1; clone size: NA; V gene: TRBV13
CDR3 DNA: TGTGCCAGCAGCTTAGAGGGCGGGGCGAACACCGGGGAGCTGTTTTTT; CDR3 protein: CASSLEGGANTGELFF; J gene: TRBJ2-2; D gene: NA; clone size: few; V gene: TRBV11-2
CDR3 DNA: TGTGCCAGCAGTTCTCAGGGCTTCCAAGAGACCCAGTACTTC; CDR3 protein: CASSSQGFQETQYF; J gene: TRBJ2-5; D gene: NA; clone size: NA; V gene: TRBV6-5
CDR3 DNA: TGTGCCAGCTCACCAATCAGACTAGCGGGAAACTACGAGCAGTACTTC; CDR3 protein: CASSPIRLAGNYEQYF; J gene: TRBJ2-7; D gene: TRBD2; clone size: NA; V gene: TRBV18
CDR3 DNA: TGTGCCACCAGTGGGGGCGGAGCCGTTCAAGATACGCAGTATTTT; CDR3 protein: CATSGGGAVQDTQYF; J gene: TRBJ2-3; D gene: NA; clone size: NA; V gene: TRBV24-1
CDR3 DNA: TGTGCTAGTGGACTAGCGGGGGTTAATGAGCAGTTCTTC; CDR3 protein: CASGLAGVNEQFF; J gene: TRBJ2-1; D gene: TRBD2; clone size: NA; V gene: TRBV12-5
CDR3 DNA: TGTGCCAGCAGCTTACCCGCGGGGTATCGAAATGAGCAGTTCTTC; CDR3 protein: CASSLPAGYRNEQFF; J gene: TRBJ2-1; D gene: NA; clone size: NA; V gene: TRBV11-2
CDR3 DNA: TGTGCCAGCAGCTGGACAGAGACTGGAAACACCATATATTTT; CDR3 protein: CASSWTETGNTIYF; J gene: TRBJ1-3; D gene: NA; clone size: NA; V gene: TRBV5-6
CDR3 DNA: TGTGCCAGCAGCGACCGGGACAGGGGATTGGTCAATCAGCCCCAGCATTTT; CDR3 protein: CASSDRDRGLVNQPQHF; J gene: TRBJ1-5; D gene: TRBD1; clone size: NA; V gene: TRBV27
CDR3 DNA: TGCGCCAGCAGCTTGCAGGGGCTAGGTGGAAACACCATATATTTT; CDR3 protein: CASSLQGLGGNTIYF; J gene: TRBJ1-3; D gene: NA; clone size: NA; V gene: TRBV5-1
CDR3 DNA: TGTGCCAGCAACCGCCTCGGGGTCCACGAGCAGTACTTC; CDR3 protein: CASNRLGVHEQYF; J gene: TRBJ2-7; D gene: NA; clone size: NA; V gene: TRBV6-5
CDR3 DNA: TGTGCCAGCAGTCGATCGGGGTACGATGGCTACACCTTC; CDR3 protein: CASSRSGYDGYTF; J gene: TRBJ1-2; D gene: NA; clone size: once; V gene: TRBV28
CDR3 DNA: TGTGCCAGCCCAGGGGGGAATTCACCCCTCCACTTT; CDR3 protein: CASPGGNSPLHF; J gene: TRBJ1-6; D gene: TRBD1; clone size: NA; V gene: TRBV6-9
CDR3 DNA: TGTGCCAGCAGCTTAGAAAGGACTAAACTGTTTTTT; CDR3 protein: CASSLERTKLFF; J gene: TRBJ1-4; D gene: NA; clone size: NA; V gene: TRBV11-2
CDR3 DNA: TGTGCCAGCAGCTTTAGGGGACCGGGACAGGGATATCGCGAAAAACTGTTTTTT; CDR3 protein: CASSFRGPGQGYREKLFF; J gene: TRBJ1-4; D gene: TRBD1; clone size: NA; V gene: TRBV11-2
CDR3 DNA: TGTGCCAGCAGCGCTACAGGGGGTCGTGCAGATACGCAGTATTTT; CDR3 protein: CASSATGGRADTQYF; J gene: TRBJ2-3; D gene: TRBD1; clone size: NA; V gene: TRBV9
CDR3 DNA: TGTGCCAGCAGCCTTAGCGGGGGGCCTGCCAGGGGTGCCGATACGCAGTATTTT; CDR3 protein: CASSLSGGPARGADTQYF; J gene: TRBJ2-3; D gene: TRBD2; clone size: NA; V gene: TRBV7-2
CDR3 DNA: TGTGCCACCAGCTCGGACAGAAACACTGAAGCTTTCTTT; CDR3 protein: CATSSDRNTEAFF; J gene: TRBJ1-1; D gene: NA; clone size: once; V gene: TRBV15
CDR3 DNA: TGTGCCAGCTCCCTCGGTCCCGGGGGGGCCCGACTTGAGGAGCAGTACTTC; CDR3 protein: CASSLGPGGARLEEQYF; J gene: TRBJ2-7; D gene: TRBD2; clone size: NA; V gene: TRBV18
CDR3 DNA: TGTGCCAGCAGCTTACTAACAGATCACAACGAGCAGTACTTC; CDR3 protein: CASSLLTDHNEQYF; J gene: TRBJ2-7; D gene: NA; clone size: NA; V gene: TRBV7-6
CDR3 DNA: TGTGCCAGCAGCAAGCGGACAGACGCCGTGACTGAAGCTTTCTTT; CDR3 protein: CASSKRTDAVTEAFF; J gene: TRBJ1-1; D gene: NA; clone size: NA; V gene: TRBV7-2
CDR3 DNA: TGTGCCAGCAGTTGGGGCGTAGGTCAGCCCCAGCATTTT; CDR3 protein: CASSWGVGQPQHF; J gene: TRBJ1-5; D gene: NA; clone size: once; V gene: TRBV27
CDR3 DNA: TGTGCCAGCAGCCACCCAGGGGGCCCAGGGGATGGCTACACCTTC; CDR3 protein: CASSHPGGPGDGYTF; J gene: TRBJ1-2; D gene: TRBD1; clone size: NA; V gene: TRBV14
CDR3 DNA: TGTGCCAGCAGTGTATTGAACACCGGGGAGCTGTTTTTT; CDR3 protein: CASSVLNTGELFF; J gene: TRBJ2-2; D gene: NA; clone size: NA; V gene: TRBV2
CDR3 DNA: TGTGCCAGCAGTCAGGGGCTAATGAACACTGAAGCTTTCTTT; CDR3 protein: CASSQGLMNTEAFF; J gene: TRBJ1-1; D gene: NA; clone size: once; V gene: TRBV6-5
CDR3 DNA: TGCAGTGCTAGAGATATCTACGAGCAGTACTTC; CDR3 protein: CSARDIYEQYF; J gene: TRBJ2-7; D gene: NA; clone size: NA; V gene: TRBV20-1
CDR3 DNA: TGTGCCAGCAGCTTATGGGCGACAGGGAACACCGGGGAGCTGTTTTTT; CDR3 protein: CASSLWATGNTGELFF; J gene: TRBJ2-2; D gene: NA; clone size: NA; V gene: TRBV7-9
CDR3 DNA: TGTGCCAGCAGTCCACGCCCGGGGGGCAACTATGGCTACACCTTC; CDR3 protein: CASSPRPGGNYGYTF; J gene: TRBJ1-2; D gene: NA; clone size: NA; V gene: TRBV28
CDR3 DNA: TGTGCCAGCAGCCTACAGGGCTTCTCTGAAGCTTTCTTT; CDR3 protein: CASSLQGFSEAFF; J gene: TRBJ1-1; D gene: NA; clone size: NA; V gene: TRBV11-2
CDR3 DNA: TGTGCCAGCAGCGTAGTGGGTAGCGGGGGCCAAGAGACCCAGTACTTC; CDR3 protein: CASSVVGSGGQETQYF; J gene: TRBJ2-5; D gene: TRBD2; clone size: NA; V gene: TRBV9
CDR3 DNA: TGTGCCAGCAGCGTCAGGACAGGGGGTATCACTGAAGCTTTCTTT; CDR3 protein: CASSVRTGGITEAFF; J gene: TRBJ1-1; D gene: TRBD1; clone size: NA; V gene: TRBV9
CDR3 DNA: TGTGCCTGGAGCCTTCGTCGGAATCCACTAGACTACGAGCAGTACTTC; CDR3 protein: CAWSLRRNPLDYEQYF; J gene: TRBJ2-7; D gene: NA; clone size: NA; V gene: TRBV30
CDR3 DNA: TGTGCCAGCAGCCAACCGAGACTAGCGGGGGGGCTGGAGACCCAGTACTTC; CDR3 protein: CASSQPRLAGGLETQYF; J gene: TRBJ2-5; D gene: TRBD2; clone size: NA; V gene: TRBV3-1/TRBV3-2
CDR3 DNA: TGCGCCAGCAGCCCACTAGGACAGGGGGACCCCTATGGCTACACCTTC; CDR3 protein: CASSPLGQGDPYGYTF; J gene: TRBJ1-2; D gene: TRBD1; clone size: NA; V gene: TRBV4-1